One and the same sample provided the 10 T cell receptor beta chains below, sequenced in a study of identifying expanded T cells in peripheral blood (dated 2019 in TCRdb). The receptor library was made with the immunoSEQ multiplex PCR assay. Not all clones reach the TCRdb copy of this immuneACCESS table, which keeps in-frame sequences only. Checked studies attribute under half of the gap to unresolved V genes and leave the rest unexplained. The sample profile shows around 100,000 clones; about 90% of them were found once. About 6% of the sample is taken by the ten largest. The sequenced sample consisted of blood. Source of these receptors: a person aged 18 to 70 in good health.

The J gene is TRBJ2-3, the V gene TRBV27; D possibly corresponds to TRBD2 (6 bases). In germline, CDR1 is MNHEY, CDR2 SMNVEV (reference sequence). V lost 3 bases and J lost 6, with 16 bases in between. The length of the CDR3 is 15 residues. CDR3 region: CASSLGGPGMDTQYF. The CDR3 nucleotides read TGTGCCAGCAGTTTGGGGGGACCAGGCATGGATACGCAGTATTTT.

The rearrangement links TRBV5-1 to TRBJ1-5, with a weak D call TRBD1 (6 bases). CDR1 is SGHRS and CDR2 is YFSETQ in the germline V gene. This CDR3 spans 14 amino acids. With 0 bases removed from V and 4 bases from J, the gap between germline ends came to 8 bases. This CDR3 reads CASSLGGANQPQHF. CDR3 sequence (DNA): TGCGCCAGCAGCTTGGGGGGGGCTAATCAGCCCCAGCATTTT. Full variable domain (outside the CDR3, taken from reference TRBV5-1 and TRBJ1-5): KAGVTQTPRYLIKTRGQQVTLSCSPISGHRSVSWYQQTPGQGLQFLFEYFSETQRNKGNFPGRFSGRQFSNSRSEMNVSTLELGDSALYLCASSLGGANQPQHFGDGTRLSIL.

V gene TRBV7-2 combines with J gene TRBJ2-7; 10 bases map to TRBD2. The CDR3 consists of 15 residues. The V gene end was trimmed by 3 bases and the J gene end by 7 bases; junction bases not matched to a gene: 9. Germline-derived CDR1 and CDR2 are SGHTA and FQGNSA. CDR3 nucleotides: TGTGCCAGCAGCTTTACTAGCGGGGCTTTGGGGGAGCAGTACTTC. Translation gives CASSFTSGALGEQYF.

The sample holds a few counts of this clone. This rearrangement joins TRBV10-1 to TRBJ1-5; no definite D call. The germline V gene encodes CDR1 WNHNN and CDR2 SYGVQD (reference sequence). Trimming pared 2 bases from V and 7 bases from J, leaving 9 bases between. The CDR3 runs 13 residues. The CDR3 loop is CASSERTGQPQHF. The CDR3 bases are TGCGCCAGCAGTGAGCGGACGGGCCAGCCCCAGCATTTT.

This clone came up once. V and J are TRBV6-5 and TRBJ1-1; 7 nucleotides agree with TRBD1. The CDR3 covers 16 residues. Germline V CDR1 and CDR2: MNHEY, SVGAGI. Trimming cost V 0 bases and J 4 bases; bases outside gene matches: 8. CDR3: CASSYSSNRGSTEAFF. For the CDR3, the DNA is TGTGCCAGCAGTTACTCGTCAAACAGGGGAAGCACTGAAGCTTTCTTT.

The chain is built from TRBV19 and TRBJ1-6; no reliable D call. The CDR3 is made up of 13 amino acids. Germline V lookup: CDR1 LNHDA, CDR2 SQIVND (reference sequence). V was clipped by 4 bases and J by 6 bases, with 7 bases between them. CDR3 in DNA: TGTGCCAGTAGTACAGGCTTTAATTCACCCCTCCACTTT. This encodes CASSTGFNSPLHF.

This clone has a single count. This chain uses TRBV4-1 with TRBJ2-1, with no clear D. The germline V gene encodes CDR1 MGHRA and CDR2 YSYEKL. The CDR3 is 13 residues long. The V end was cut by 0 bases, the J end by 9 bases, with 9 bases between. CDR3 residues: CASSQDTSIEQFF. CDR3 in DNA: TGCGCCAGCAGCCAAGATACTTCCATTGAGCAGTTCTTC.

The chain joins TRBV7-2 to TRBJ1-4; D ambiguous. The CDR3 consists of 15 residues. The V gene lost 3 bases and the J gene lost 8 bases, with 16 bases spanning the gap. Germline CDR1 and CDR2: SGHTA and FQGNSA. CDR3 coding DNA: TGTGCCAGCAGCTTTTCGGCTGGAGGTCCCGAAAAACTGTTTTTT. Its protein is CASSFSAGGPEKLFF.

V and J are TRBV6-1 and TRBJ2-5; 7 bases agree with TRBD1. The J call could be wrong; TRBJ2-7 is a better fit for the DNA end. Germline CDR1 reads MNHNS; CDR2 reads SASEGT. The CDR3 contains 11 residues. The CDR3 protein is CASDRAAEQYF. CDR3 sequence (DNA): TGTGCCAGTGACAGGGCCGCCGAGCAGTACTTC.

The rearrangement joins TRBV6-5 to TRBJ2-5; weak D call: TRBD2 (7 bases). The ends were cut back, 2 bases at V and 4 bases at J, with 14 bases in the middle. The CDR3 runs to 15 residues. Per the germline V gene, CDR1 is MNHEY and CDR2 is SVGAGI. The CDR3 DNA reads as TGTGCCAGCAGTTACACCCACGGGGGGCGAGAGACCCAGTACTTC. Protein sequence: CASSYTHGGRETQYF.